This TCR beta chain was captured in a study of shared clonotypes between healthy human individuals. Sequencing used immunoSEQ multiplex PCR; TCRdb keeps in-frame clones, though not all of them. Of over a million clones in the sample, around 97% were seen once. Looked up from germline, CDR1 is MNHNY and CDR2 is SVGAGI (reference sequence). The ends were cut back, 2 bases at V and 6 bases at J, with 13 bases in the middle. CDR3 length: 14 amino acids. The origin of this receptor is a man aged 25-45 years in good health. Sequencing was done on a sample of naive CD4+ T cells sorted from blood. Sample subset: CD45RA+ positively selected. V usage is TRBV6-6 and J usage is TRBJ1-2; D is perhaps TRBD1 (5 bases). CDR3 region: CASSYSRVGDGYTF. The CDR3 DNA is TGTGCCAGCAGTTACAGTAGGGTGGGGGATGGCTACACCTTC.